These 6 T cell receptor beta chains share one sample of origin, sequenced in a study of cytomegalovirus exposure and HLA in healthy donors. PCR primers comprised 60 Vbeta and 13 Jbeta primers. Measured with immunoSEQ multiplex PCR; TCRdb has only the in-frame clones, and not every one. The sample has some 190,000 clones, 75% to 85% seen once. Sequenced material: PBMCs. The receptors were sampled from a man between 18 and 35 years old in good health and CMV-seronegative.

The gene calls are TRBV27 and TRBJ1-2; 12 nucleotides match TRBD1. The V gene's germline CDR1 is MNHEY and CDR2 SMNVEV (reference sequence). This CDR3 comprises 17 residues. Trimming removed 2 bases from V and 5 bases from J; junction bases left unmatched: 9. The DNA of the CDR3 is TGTGCCAGCAGTTTAGACGCGGGACAGGGGGCAAGGTATGGCTACACCTTC. Its translation is CASSLDAGQGARYGYTF.

V and J are TRBV30 and TRBJ2-5; 8 bases agree with TRBD2. The CDR3 is 15 residues long. The germline gives CDR1 GTSNPN, CDR2 SVGIG (reference sequence). V gave up 4 bases and J gave up 2 bases; unmatched junction bases: 9. CDR3 residues: CAWTQGTRVQETQYF. The DNA for the CDR3 is TGTGCCTGGACCCAGGGGACTAGGGTACAAGAGACCCAGTACTTC.

This rearrangement joins TRBV6-5 to TRBJ1-5, with D unclear. The V and J ends lost 10 bases and 4 bases respectively, with 17 bases between them. The CDR3 has 14 amino acids. CDR1 is MNHEY and CDR2 is SVGAGI in the germline V gene. The CDR3 bases are TGTGCCACCCGTCTGACGGCGGGAAATCAGCCCCAGCATTTT. Protein: CATRLTAGNQPQHF.

The J gene is TRBJ2-1, the V gene TRBV6-6, with TRBD1 matching over 7 bases. The V segment lost 5 bases and the J segment 7 bases; nucleotides outside the gene matches: 11. Germline values: CDR1 MNHNY, CDR2 SVGAGI (reference sequence). The CDR3 extends over 15 amino acids. In DNA form, the CDR3 reads TGTGCCAGCAGTCCCGCTTTCAGGGGGTTGAATGAGCAGTTCTTC. It encodes CASSPAFRGLNEQFF.

This clone has a single count. In nucleotides, the CDR3 is TGTGCCAGCAGCCAATTTGAGGCTGGGCAAGAGACCCAGTACTTC. It yields the protein CASSQFEAGQETQYF. The chain carries TRBV4-2 and TRBJ2-5; D not certain. The V and J ends lost 2 bases and 2 bases respectively, with 12 bases between them. The CDR3 is 15 residues long. Germline V gene sequence: CDR1 LGHNA, CDR2 YNFKEQ.

As regards this clone: At one of its ends the junction is not consistent with the germline gene, which may arise from a read error. J is TRBJ2-1 and V is TRBV9; D possibly corresponds to TRBD2 (6 bases). The CDR3 contains 14 residues. Germline V gene data show CDR1 as SGDLS and CDR2 as YYNGEE. The CDR3 sequence: CAGSSDGGVYEQFF. In nucleotides, the CDR3 is TGTGCCGGCAGCTCCGACGGAGGGGTCTATGAGCAGTTCTTC.